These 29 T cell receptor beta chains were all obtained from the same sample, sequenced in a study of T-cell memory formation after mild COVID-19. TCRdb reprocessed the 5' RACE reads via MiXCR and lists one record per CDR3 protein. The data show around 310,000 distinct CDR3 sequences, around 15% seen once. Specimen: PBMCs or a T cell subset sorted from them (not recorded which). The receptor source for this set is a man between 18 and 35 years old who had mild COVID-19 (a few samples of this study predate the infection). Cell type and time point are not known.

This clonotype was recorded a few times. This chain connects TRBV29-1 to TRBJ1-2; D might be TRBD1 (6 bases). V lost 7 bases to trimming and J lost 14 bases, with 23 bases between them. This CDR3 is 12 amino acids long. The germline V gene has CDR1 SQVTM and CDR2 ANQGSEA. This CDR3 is CSAGRTGAEDTF. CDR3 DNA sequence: TGCAGCGCCGGGAGAACGGGGGCGGAAGATACCTTC.

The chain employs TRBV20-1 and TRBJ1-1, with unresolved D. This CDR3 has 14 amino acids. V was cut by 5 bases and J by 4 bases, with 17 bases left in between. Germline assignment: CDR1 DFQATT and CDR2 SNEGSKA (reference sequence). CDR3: CSAGHQARGTEAFF. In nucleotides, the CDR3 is TGCAGTGCTGGGCACCAGGCACGAGGCACTGAAGCTTTCTTT.

The CDR3: CASSLPRSGELFF. The CDR3 coding sequence is TGCGCCAGCAGCCTCCCGAGATCCGGGGAGCTGTTTTTT. The gene calls are TRBV4-1 and TRBJ2-2; D is undetermined. V dropped 4 bases and J dropped 6 bases, with 9 bases sitting between them. CDR1 and CDR2 (germline): MGHRA, YSYEKL. The CDR3 extends over 13 amino acids.

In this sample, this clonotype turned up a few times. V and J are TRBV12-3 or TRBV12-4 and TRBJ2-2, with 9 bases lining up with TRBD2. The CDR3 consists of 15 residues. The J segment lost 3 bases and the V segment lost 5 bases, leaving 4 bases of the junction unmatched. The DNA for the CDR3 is TGTGCCAGCAGTAATCGCGGGGGGGACACCGGGGAGCTGTTTTTT. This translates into CASSNRGGDTGELFF.

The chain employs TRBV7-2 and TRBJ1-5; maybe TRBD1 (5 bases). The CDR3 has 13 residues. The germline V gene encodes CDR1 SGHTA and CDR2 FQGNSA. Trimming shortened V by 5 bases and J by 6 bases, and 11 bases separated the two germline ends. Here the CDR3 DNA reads TGTGCCAGCAGCGCAAGTGGGGGTCAGCCCCAGCATTTT. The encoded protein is CASSASGGQPQHF.

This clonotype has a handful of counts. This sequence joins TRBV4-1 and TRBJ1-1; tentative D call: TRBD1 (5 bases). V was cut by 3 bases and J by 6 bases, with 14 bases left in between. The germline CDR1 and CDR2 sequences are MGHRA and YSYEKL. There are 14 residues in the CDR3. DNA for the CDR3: TGCGCCAGCAGCCATATCGCAGGGCGGGCTGAAGCTTTCTTT. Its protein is CASSHIAGRAEAFF.

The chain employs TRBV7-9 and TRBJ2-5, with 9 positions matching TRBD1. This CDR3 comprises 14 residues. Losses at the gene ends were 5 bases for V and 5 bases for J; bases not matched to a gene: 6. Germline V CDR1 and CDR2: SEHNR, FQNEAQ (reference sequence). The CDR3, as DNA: TGTGCCAGCAGCAAGACAGGGGGTGGCGAGACCCAGTACTTC. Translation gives CASSKTGGGETQYF.

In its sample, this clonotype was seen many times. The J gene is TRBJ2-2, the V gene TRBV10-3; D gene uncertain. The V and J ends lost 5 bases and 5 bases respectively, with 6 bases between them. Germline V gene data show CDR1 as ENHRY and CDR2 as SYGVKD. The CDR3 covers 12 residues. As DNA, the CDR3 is TGTGCCATCAGTTCGGAGACCGGGGAGCTGTTTTTT. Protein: CAISSETGELFF.

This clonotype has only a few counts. The CDR3 is CASSQAGIGNTIYF. As DNA, the CDR3 is TGTGCCAGCAGCCAAGCAGGGATTGGAAACACCATATATTTT. The rearrangement uses TRBV4-2 and TRBJ1-3; D possibly corresponds to TRBD1 (5 bases). CDR1 and CDR2 (germline): LGHNA, YNFKEQ. This CDR3 has 14 amino acids. V shed 1 base and J shed 3 bases, with 7 bases lying between them.

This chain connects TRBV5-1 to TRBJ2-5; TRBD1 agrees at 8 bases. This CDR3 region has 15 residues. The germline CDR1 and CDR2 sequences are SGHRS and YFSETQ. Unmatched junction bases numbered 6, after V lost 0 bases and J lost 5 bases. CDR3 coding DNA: TGCGCCAGCAGCTTGGCCCCAGGGGGCGCGGAGACCCAGTACTTC. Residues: CASSLAPGGAETQYF.

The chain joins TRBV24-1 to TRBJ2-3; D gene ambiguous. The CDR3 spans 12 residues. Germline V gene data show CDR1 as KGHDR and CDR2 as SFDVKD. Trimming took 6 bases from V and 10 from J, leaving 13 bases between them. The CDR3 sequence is CATSLQTLPQYF. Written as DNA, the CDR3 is TGTGCCACCAGTTTGCAAACCCTCCCGCAGTATTTT.

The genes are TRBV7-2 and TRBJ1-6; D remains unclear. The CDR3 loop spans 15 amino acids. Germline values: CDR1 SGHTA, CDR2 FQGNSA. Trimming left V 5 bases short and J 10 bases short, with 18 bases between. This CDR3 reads CASSLGPAGGSPLHF. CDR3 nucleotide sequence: TGTGCCAGCAGCCTAGGACCCGCAGGAGGCTCACCCCTCCACTTT.

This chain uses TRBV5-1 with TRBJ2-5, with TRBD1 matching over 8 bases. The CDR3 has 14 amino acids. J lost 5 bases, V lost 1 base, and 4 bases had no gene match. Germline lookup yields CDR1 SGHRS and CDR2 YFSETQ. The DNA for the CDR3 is TGCGCCAGCAGCTTGACCGGGGACAGGGAGACCCAGTACTTC. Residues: CASSLTGDRETQYF.

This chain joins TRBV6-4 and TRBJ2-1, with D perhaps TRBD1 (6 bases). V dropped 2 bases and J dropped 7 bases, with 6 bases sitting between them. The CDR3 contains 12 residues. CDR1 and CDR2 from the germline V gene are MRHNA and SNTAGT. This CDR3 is CASSDQGNEQFF. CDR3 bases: TGTGCCAGCAGTGACCAGGGGAATGAGCAGTTCTTC.

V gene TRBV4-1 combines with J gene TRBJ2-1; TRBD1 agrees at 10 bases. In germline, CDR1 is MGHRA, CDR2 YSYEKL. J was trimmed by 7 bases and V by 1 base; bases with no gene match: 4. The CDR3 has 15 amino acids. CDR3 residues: CASSQGGTGVNEQFF. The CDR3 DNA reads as TGCGCCAGCAGCCAAGGAGGGACAGGGGTTAATGAGCAGTTCTTC.

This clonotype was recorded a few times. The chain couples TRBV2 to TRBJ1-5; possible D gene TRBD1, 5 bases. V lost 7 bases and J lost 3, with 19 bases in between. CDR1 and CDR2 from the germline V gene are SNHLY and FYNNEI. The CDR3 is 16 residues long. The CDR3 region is CASKEGHSTPNQPQHF. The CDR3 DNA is TGTGCCAGCAAGGAGGGGCATTCGACCCCCAATCAGCCCCAGCATTTT.

DNA for the CDR3: TGCGCCAGCGGCCCGGGACAGGGGATAGGCGGCTACACCTTC. It codes for CASGPGQGIGGYTF. J is TRBJ1-2 and V is TRBV4-3; TRBD1 matches at 10 bases. Germline CDR1 and CDR2: LGHNA and YSLEER. V lost 8 bases to trimming and J lost 8 bases; unmatched junction nucleotides: 11. The CDR3 totals 14 residues.

The CDR3 DNA reads as TGTGCCAGCAGTAAACAGGGGCGAAACACCATATATTTT. It specifies CASSKQGRNTIYF. J is TRBJ1-3 and V is TRBV12-3 or TRBV12-4; 7 bases are a match to TRBD1. The CDR3 length is 13 residues. V trimming: 5 bases; J trimming: 5 bases; junction bases outside the gene matches: 3.

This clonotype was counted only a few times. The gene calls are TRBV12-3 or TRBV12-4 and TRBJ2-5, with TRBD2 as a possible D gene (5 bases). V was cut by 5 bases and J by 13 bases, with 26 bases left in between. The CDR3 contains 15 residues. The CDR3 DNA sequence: TGTGCCAGCAGTCCTCTTAGCGAAAAAAATGAAGATAGGTACTTC. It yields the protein CASSPLSEKNEDRYF.

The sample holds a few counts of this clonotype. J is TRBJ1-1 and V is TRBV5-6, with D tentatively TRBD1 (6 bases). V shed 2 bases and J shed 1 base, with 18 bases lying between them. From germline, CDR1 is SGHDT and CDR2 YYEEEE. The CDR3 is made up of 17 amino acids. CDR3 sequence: CASSFFTAGTWNTEAFF. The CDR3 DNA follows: TGTGCCAGCAGCTTCTTCACGGCCGGGACATGGAACACTGAAGCTTTCTTT.

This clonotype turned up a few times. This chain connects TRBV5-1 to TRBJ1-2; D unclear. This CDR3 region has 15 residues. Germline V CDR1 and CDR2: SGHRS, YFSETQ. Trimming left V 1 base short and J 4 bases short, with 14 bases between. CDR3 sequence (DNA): TGCGCCAGCAGCTTGTCCCCGGGCAGCTCCTATGGCTACACCTTC. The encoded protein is CASSLSPGSSYGYTF.

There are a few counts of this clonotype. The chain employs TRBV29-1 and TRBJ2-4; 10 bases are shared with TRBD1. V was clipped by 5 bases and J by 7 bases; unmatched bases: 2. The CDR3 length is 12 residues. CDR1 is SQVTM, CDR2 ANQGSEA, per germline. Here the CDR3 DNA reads TGCAGCGTTTCGACAGGGGGCAACATTCAGTACTTC. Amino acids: CSVSTGGNIQYF.

The CDR3 DNA reads as TGTGCCAGCAGCTTAGCCGGGGCCTTATCCTCCGGGGCCAACGTCCTGACTTTC. It is translated as CASSLAGALSSGANVLTF. V gene TRBV7-2 combines with J gene TRBJ2-6, with D perhaps given as TRBD1 or TRBD2 (5 bases each). The ends were cut back, 0 bases at V and 4 bases at J, with 16 bases in the middle. Germline CDR1 SGHTA, CDR2 FQGNSA. The CDR3 extends over 18 amino acids.

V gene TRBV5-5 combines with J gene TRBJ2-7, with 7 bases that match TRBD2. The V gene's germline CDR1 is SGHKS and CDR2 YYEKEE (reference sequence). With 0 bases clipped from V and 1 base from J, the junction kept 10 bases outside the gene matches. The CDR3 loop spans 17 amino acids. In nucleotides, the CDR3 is TGTGCCAGCAGCTTGGAGGCTCCGGCTAGCGGATCCTACGAGCAGTACTTC. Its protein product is CASSLEAPASGSYEQYF.

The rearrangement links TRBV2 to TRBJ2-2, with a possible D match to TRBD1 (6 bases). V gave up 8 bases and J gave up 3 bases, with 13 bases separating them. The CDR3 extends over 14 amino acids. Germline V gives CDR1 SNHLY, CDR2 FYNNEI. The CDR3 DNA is TGTGCCAGCTCCGGGACAACTTACACCGGGGAGCTGTTTTTT. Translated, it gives CASSGTTYTGELFF.

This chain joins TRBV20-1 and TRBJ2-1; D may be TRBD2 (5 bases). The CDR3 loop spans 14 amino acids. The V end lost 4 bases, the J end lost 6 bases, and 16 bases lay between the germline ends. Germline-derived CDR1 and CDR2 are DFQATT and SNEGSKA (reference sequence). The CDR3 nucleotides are TGCAGTGCTATTGGGCATGGGAGATTCAATGAGCAGTTCTTC. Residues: CSAIGHGRFNEQFF.

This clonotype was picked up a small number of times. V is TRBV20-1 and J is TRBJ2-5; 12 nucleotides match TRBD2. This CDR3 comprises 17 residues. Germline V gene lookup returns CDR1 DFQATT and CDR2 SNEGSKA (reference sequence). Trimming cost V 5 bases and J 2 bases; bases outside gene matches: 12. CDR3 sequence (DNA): TGCAGTGCTTCGGCACTACTAGCGGGGGGTTCACAAGAGACCCAGTACTTC. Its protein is CSASALLAGGSQETQYF.

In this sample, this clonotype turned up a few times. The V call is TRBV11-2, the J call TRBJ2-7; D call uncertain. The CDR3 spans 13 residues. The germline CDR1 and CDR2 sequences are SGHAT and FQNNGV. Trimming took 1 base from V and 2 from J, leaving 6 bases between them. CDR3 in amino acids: CASSLGRTYEQYF. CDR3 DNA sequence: TGTGCCAGCAGCTTAGGCCGGACCTACGAGCAGTACTTC. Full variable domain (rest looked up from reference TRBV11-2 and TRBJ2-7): EAGVAQSPRYKIIEKRQSVAFWCNPISGHATLYWYQQILGQGPKLLIQFQNNGVVDDSQLPKDRFSAERLKGVDSTLKIQPAKLEDSAVYLCASSLGRTYEQYFGPGTRLTVT.

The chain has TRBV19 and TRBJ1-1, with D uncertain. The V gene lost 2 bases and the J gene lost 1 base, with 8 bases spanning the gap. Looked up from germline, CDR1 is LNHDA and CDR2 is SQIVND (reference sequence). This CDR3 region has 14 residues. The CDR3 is CASSILGGNTEAFF. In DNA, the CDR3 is TGTGCCAGTAGTATACTCGGCGGGAACACTGAAGCTTTCTTT.